This record concerns one T cell receptor beta chain sequence. Repertoires were generated with immunoSEQ multiplex PCR, while TCRdb's copy carries only in-frame clones and drops some. Among some 250,000 clones, 82% were seen once, and the ten largest hold about an eighth. These data come from a study of control samples from healthy donors and cancer patients. With 4 bases clipped from V and 4 bases from J, the junction kept 7 bases outside the gene matches. The CDR3 covers 15 residues. In germline, CDR1 is SGHNT, CDR2 YYREEE (reference sequence). V gene TRBV5-4 combines with J gene TRBJ2-2; 7 bases are shared with TRBD1. The sample consisted of PBMCs. This clonotype was obtained from a woman aged 55-69 years with lung cancer. In nucleotides, the CDR3 is TGTGCCAGCAGCCTCGACAGGGTGAGCACCGGGGAGCTGTTTTTT. Residues: CASSLDRVSTGELFF.